Given below is one T cell receptor beta chain in context. Its antigen remains unknown. CDR3 length: 15 amino acids. CDR1 is MNHEY and CDR2 is SVGAGI in the germline V gene. The V and J ends lost 2 bases and 11 bases respectively, with 21 bases between them. Using RNA transcripts as the source, TCR beta CDR3 regions were amplified. HTBI primers drove first-round RT-PCR of the TCR CDR3. TCRdb independently ran MiXCR on the multiplex PCR reads; one entry per CDR3 protein. The sample consists of about 540,000 distinct CDR3 sequences, about half of them appearing once. The sample is drawn from a study of T cells in Graves' hyperthyroidism and ophthalmopathy. Regarding the study as a whole: Most thyroid clonotypes expanded above 0.001 appeared in blood too. Ophthalmopathy, which appeared later, was predicted by the model a median roughly 6.6 months before onset.

The sample was peripheral blood or thyroid tissue (not recorded which). The clonotype was recovered from a young woman with Graves' hyperthyroidism. J is TRBJ1-1 and V is TRBV6-5; D gene unclear. The CDR3 bases are TGTGCCAGCAGTTACGGTGGGAGACAAACGACACCCGCTTTCTTT. Its protein product is CASSYGGRQTTPAFF.